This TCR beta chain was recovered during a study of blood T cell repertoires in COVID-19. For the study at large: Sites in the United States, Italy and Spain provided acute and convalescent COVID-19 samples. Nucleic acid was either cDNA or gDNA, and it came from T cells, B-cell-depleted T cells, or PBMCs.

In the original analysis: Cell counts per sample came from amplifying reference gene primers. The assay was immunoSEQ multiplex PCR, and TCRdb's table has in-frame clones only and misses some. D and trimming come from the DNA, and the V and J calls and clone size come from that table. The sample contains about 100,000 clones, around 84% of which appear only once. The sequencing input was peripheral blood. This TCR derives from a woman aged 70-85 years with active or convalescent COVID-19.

The CDR3 loop reads CASSPSDRGRTETQYF. The CDR3 DNA follows: TGTGCCAGCAGCCCATCCGACAGGGGGCGAACAGAGACCCAGTACTTC. This chain links TRBV7-6 with TRBJ2-5; 10 positions match TRBD1. The CDR3 is 16 amino acids. J lost 4 bases, V lost 5 bases, and 10 bases had no gene match. Germline V gene sequence: CDR1 SGHVS, CDR2 FNYEAQ.